This paragraph reports one T cell receptor beta chain. Its antigen is unknown. These data belong to a study of cytomegalovirus exposure and HLA in healthy donors. Study-wide results and caveats: In vitro checks showed that three CMV-associated chains really do target CMV antigens. The listing of about 150 TCR beta chains classed them as cytomegalovirus-associated.

This table comes from immunoSEQ multiplex PCR, and its TCRdb copy is limited to in-frame clones, with some not included. Found here are about 70,000 clones, around 94% of them singletons; the top ten hold 1.5% to 1.7%. Germline lookup yields CDR1 LNHDA and CDR2 SQIVND (reference sequence). The junction had 3 bases not matched to a gene; V was cut back by 2 bases and J by 1 base. CDR3 length: 15 residues. The donors were members of the approximately 110-subject validation cohort (separate from the 666-subject first cohort). Material: PBMCs. The source of this sequence is a man aged 18 to 30 in good health and CMV-seropositive. This chain uses TRBV19 with TRBJ2-5; TRBD2 agrees at 8 bases. CDR3: CASSILLAGQETQYF. CDR3 nucleotide sequence: TGTGCCAGTAGTATACTGCTAGCGGGCCAAGAGACCCAGTACTTC.